These T cell receptor beta chains were read from a single sample in a study of metastatic and nonmetastatic thyroid tumors. TCRdb re-called the PCR reads via MiXCR. This table has 20,000 to 25,000 clones, roughly an eighth appearing once. The material sequenced was blood. Receptors were obtained from a male donor with papillary thyroid cancer or a benign thyroid nodule (not recorded which). Some clones in this sample may be carry-over from other donors' samples. The CDR3 runs from the conserved cysteine through the conserved F or W. D genes are given only for firm matches. Size tells how often a clone was seen (once, few, many) or the class of an expanded clone, and some rows leave it out.

-	TRBJ2-2	TRBV12-3/TRBV12-4	few	CASSVVGGNTGELFF	TGTGCCAGCAGTGTAGTCGGGGGGAACACCGGGGAGCTGTTTTTT
-	TRBJ1-4	TRBV19	few	CASSIDSYNEKLFF	TGTGCCAGTAGTATCGACAGCTATAATGAAAAACTGTTTTTT
-	TRBJ2-3	TRBV6-1	medium-sized	CASLARYTDTQYF	TGTGCCAGCCTAGCCAGATACACAGATACGCAGTATTTT
-	TRBJ1-2	TRBV6-1	medium-sized	CASGAGYGYTF	TGTGCCAGCGGGGCAGGGTATGGCTACACCTTC
-	TRBJ2-7	TRBV27	medium-sized	CASSLSYEGYEQYF	TGTGCCAGCAGTTTATCGTATGAGGGCTACGAGCAGTACTTC
-	TRBJ2-3	TRBV15	-	CATSFRDMGTDTQYF	TGTGCCACCAGCTTCCGGGACATGGGCACAGATACGCAGTATTTT
-	TRBJ1-6	TRBV6-1	-	CASSEAAGYNSPLHF	TGTGCCAGCAGTGAAGCAGCAGGTTACAATTCACCCCTCCACTTT
TRBD1	TRBJ2-1	TRBV5-1	-	CAGSLLGTGYDYEQFF	TGCGCCGGCAGCTTGTTAGGGACAGGGTACGACTATGAGCAGTTCTTC
TRBD1	TRBJ2-2	TRBV12-3/TRBV12-4	many	CASNAGQGRTGELFF	TGTGCCAGCAACGCCGGACAGGGGCGCACCGGGGAGCTGTTTTTT
TRBD2	TRBJ2-3	TRBV7-3	many	CASGLLAGVGTDTQYF	TGTGCCAGCGGATTATTAGCGGGAGTGGGCACAGATACGCAGTATTTT
-	TRBJ2-5	TRBV27	many	CASSLFGGGDQYF	TGTGCCAGCAGTTTATTCGGGGGTGGTGACCAGTACTTC
-	TRBJ2-1	TRBV19	many	CASSIGMSSYNEQFF	TGTGCCAGTAGTATCGGGATGAGCTCCTACAATGAGCAGTTCTTC
-	TRBJ2-2	TRBV20-1	medium-sized	CSARRTENTGELFF	TGCAGTGCTAGAAGGACGGAGAACACCGGGGAGCTGTTTTTT
-	TRBJ1-6	TRBV20-1	-	CSATLGPNSPLHF	TGCAGTGCTACACTCGGGCCGAATTCACCCCTCCACTTT
TRBD2	TRBJ2-1	TRBV5-1	many	CASSGIAGSSQGQFF	TGCGCCAGCAGCGGAATAGCGGGATCTTCTCAGGGGCAGTTCTTC
-	TRBJ1-6	TRBV3-1	once	CASQVGVTSNNSPLHF	TGTGCCAGCCAGGTGGGGGTGACGTCTAATAATTCACCCCTCCACTTT
-	TRBJ1-1	TRBV28	many	CATQKQDTEAFF	TGTGCCACCCAGAAACAGGACACTGAAGCTTTCTTT
-	TRBJ2-1	TRBV5-1	-	CASKESPYNEQFF	TGCGCCAGTAAGGAGTCCCCCTACAATGAGCAGTTCTTC
-	TRBJ2-2	TRBV28	medium-sized	CASSSNTGELFF	TGTGCCAGCAGTTCGAACACCGGGGAGCTGTTTTTT
-	TRBJ1-6	TRBV3-1	many	CASSQEISPAPLHF	TGTGCCAGCAGCCAAGAAATCAGCCCTGCACCCCTCCACTTT
-	TRBJ2-5	TRBV20-1	-	CSARVTGIETQYF	TGCAGTGCTAGGGTGACAGGAATAGAGACCCAGTACTTC
-	TRBJ1-1	TRBV27	few	CASSTGRGMNTEAFF	TGTGCCAGCAGTACTGGACGGGGGATGAACACTGAAGCTTTCTTT
TRBD2	TRBJ2-1	TRBV9	-	CASTSGLAGYNEQFF	TGTGCCAGCACCTCGGGACTAGCGGGGTACAATGAGCAGTTCTTC
TRBD2	TRBJ2-7	TRBV28	few	CASSFDAGEGYEQYF	TGTGCCAGCAGTTTTGATGCGGGGGAGGGGTACGAGCAGTACTTC
TRBD2	TRBJ2-1	TRBV7-8	-	CASSLELADNEQFF	TGTGCCAGCAGCTTAGAGCTAGCGGACAATGAGCAGTTCTTC
-	TRBJ1-1	TRBV28	many	CASSVGGTEAFF	TGTGCCAGCTCGGTAGGGGGCACTGAAGCTTTCTTT
TRBD1	TRBJ2-3	TRBV15	-	CATSRGRTGAQYF	TGTGCCACCAGCAGAGGACGGACAGGGGCGCAGTATTTT
-	TRBJ1-6	TRBV9	few	CASSVAPSGRNSPLHF	TGTGCCAGCAGCGTAGCTCCTTCAGGGCGTAATTCACCCCTCCACTTT
TRBD2	TRBJ2-5	TRBV6-4	few	CASSEEAGGQETQYF	TGTGCCAGCAGTGAAGAAGCGGGGGGGCAAGAGACCCAGTACTTC
-	TRBJ2-1	TRBV5-1	-	CASSWDMGLGIISYNEQFF	TGCGCCAGCAGCTGGGACATGGGGCTAGGGATTATCTCCTACAATGAGCAGTTCTTC
-	TRBJ1-1	TRBV7-3	many	CASSPTRTTGTEAFF	TGTGCCAGCAGCCCAACCAGGACAACGGGGACTGAAGCTTTCTTT
TRBD2	TRBJ2-5	TRBV11-1	many	CASSQFRRTSGRRAETQYF	TGTGCCAGCAGCCAATTCCGACGGACTAGCGGGAGAAGGGCAGAGACCCAGTACTTC
-	TRBJ1-6	TRBV6-1	medium-sized	CASMKGTVNNSPLHF	TGTGCCAGCATGAAGGGGACTGTAAATAATTCACCCCTCCACTTT
TRBD2	TRBJ2-2	TRBV6-5	few	CASSSKGGTGELFF	TGTGCCAGCAGTTCCAAGGGAGGGACCGGGGAGCTGTTTTTT
-	TRBJ1-1	TRBV15	many	CATSRKGSVQAFF	TGTGCCACCAGCAGAAAGGGGTCCGTTCAAGCTTTCTTT